This TCR beta chain was observed in a study of lymphopenia after photon versus proton radiotherapy. Points on this clone: The antigen is undetermined.

The data were produced by immunoSEQ multiplex PCR, yet TCRdb's version contains in-frame clones alone and is incomplete. The sample holds about 24,000 clones; approximately 88% are singletons and the top ten take 24%. This CDR3 region has 16 residues. Between the trimmed V and J ends, which lost 0 bases and 0 bases, there was a span of 9 bases. Germline V gene lookup returns CDR1 LGHNA and CDR2 YSLEER. Study observations and caveats: Relative stability marked proton patients; photon patients lost diversity and naive cells.

This TCR was sampled from a man in his forties or fifties with gastric cancer. The gene calls are TRBV4-3 and TRBJ2-1; D possibly matches TRBD1 or TRBD2 (5 bases each). The starting material was peripheral blood, obtained from a patient treated with photon-based radiotherapy. The chain's CDR3 is CASSQDRGGSYNEQFF. CDR3 bases: TGCGCCAGCAGCCAAGATCGGGGCGGCTCCTACAATGAGCAGTTCTTC.